Sequencing of this TCR beta chain was carried out in a study of cytomegalovirus exposure and HLA in healthy donors. With 60 Vbeta and 13 Jbeta primers, the PCR was carried out. TCRdb's copy holds only in-frame clones and misses some; the assay was immunoSEQ multiplex PCR. In the table there are 60,000 to 85,000 clones, around three quarters of which are singletons. This CDR3 comprises 16 residues. The V gene's germline CDR1 is SGHAT and CDR2 FQNNGV. The trim removed 2 bases at V and 4 bases at J, leaving 8 bases unmatched. The source is a man in his forties in good health and CMV-seronegative. Sample: PBMCs. The chain is built from TRBV11-2 and TRBJ2-5, with 9 bases matching TRBD2. The CDR3 DNA is TGTGCCAGCAGCTTAAGTAGCGGGGGAATCTCAGAGACCCAGTACTTC. This sequence encodes CASSLSSGGISETQYF.